This TCR beta chain stems from a study of read filtering for tumor transcriptome and immune sequencing. The overall study: Mean patient age was 65.9 years, range roughly 40 to 80; some 17 male, some 14 female. R-ISS stage counts were under 10 for I, about 15 for II, 6 or 7 for III. The study, taken as a whole, reports: In IR-seq, single-read clonotypes were about 80% of clonotypes but approximately 3.5% of reads.

From about 0.4 ug of RNA, a library with molecular barcoded alpha/delta and beta/gamma adaptors was made. TCRdb re-called the reads through MiXCR, storing one row per CDR3 protein. The sample carries over 50,000 distinct CDR3 sequences, nearly 20% recorded once. Only one count was recorded for this clonotype. What it binds is unknown. This could be a read error, since a much larger clone is one nucleotide away. Sampling of bone marrow took place during active disease in every patient. Germline CDR1 reads SGHTA; CDR2 reads FQGNSA. The CDR3 length is 15 residues. The rearrangement links TRBV7-2 to TRBJ1-1, with TRBD1 as a possible D gene (5 bases). The sequence was obtained from a donor at least 40 years old with multiple myeloma. The sequencing sample was made of a population of CD138-negative cells sorted from bone marrow. The CDR3 sequence is CASSVTVTVFLETFF. The CDR3, as DNA: TGTGCCAGCAGCGTGACAGTGACCGTTTTCCTTGAAACTTTCTTT.